These 14 T cell receptor beta chains were sequenced from one sample in a study of blood T cell repertoires in COVID-19. Data came from immunoSEQ multiplex PCR; TCRdb stores just in-frame clones and leaves some out. The sample consists of some 100,000 clones, about 80% of them appearing once. Input material: peripheral blood. These TCRs come from a human donor in a cohort sampled during active COVID-19.

Here the CDR3 DNA reads TGTGCCACCAGTGACCAAACTAGCGGGGGGCCCAATGAGCAGTTCTTC. It yields the protein CATSDQTSGGPNEQFF. The V gene is TRBV24-1, the J gene TRBJ2-1; 12 bases map to TRBD2. V dropped 4 bases and J dropped 6; count of bases not matched to a gene: 6. The CDR3 length is 16 residues. From germline, CDR1 is KGHDR and CDR2 SFDVKD.

This chain connects TRBV9 to TRBJ2-7, with TRBD2 as a possible D gene (6 bases). Germline CDR1 reads SGDLS; CDR2 reads YYNGEE. With 5 bases removed from V and 1 base from J, the gap between germline ends came to 16 bases. CDR3 size: 15 residues. The CDR3 DNA sequence: TGTGCCAGCAGGGTGGACTTTGGGGGGTCCTACGAGCAGTACTTC. Translating it yields CASRVDFGGSYEQYF.

The V and J genes are TRBV4-1 and TRBJ2-1; the match to TRBD2 covers 7 bases. CDR1 and CDR2 (germline): MGHRA, YSYEKL. The J segment lost 4 bases and the V segment lost 5 bases, leaving 11 bases of the junction unmatched. The CDR3 loop spans 16 amino acids. CDR3 region: CASSVTLANRYNEQFF. In DNA form, the CDR3 reads TGCGCCAGCAGCGTAACACTAGCGAACCGTTACAATGAGCAGTTCTTC.

This CDR3 is CAISESAGSYEQYF. For the CDR3, the DNA is TGTGCCATCAGTGAGTCAGCGGGGTCATACGAGCAGTACTTC. J is TRBJ2-7 and V is TRBV10-3; TRBD2 aligns across 7 bases. This CDR3 spans 14 amino acids. After removal of 0 bases from V and 4 bases from J, the junction contained 3 bases not matched to a gene. The germline gives CDR1 ENHRY, CDR2 SYGVKD.

This chain uses TRBV11-2 with TRBJ2-4; D not resolved. Trimming cost V 3 bases and J 7 bases, with 10 bases left between them. CDR3 length: 13 amino acids. Germline V gives CDR1 SGHAT, CDR2 FQNNGV. The CDR3 sequence: CASSLPGTNIQYF. CDR3 in DNA: TGTGCCAGCAGCTTGCCGGGTACCAACATTCAGTACTTC.

The rearrangement links TRBV2 to TRBJ2-7; D remains ambiguous. The length of the CDR3 is 12 residues. Looked up from germline, CDR1 is SNHLY and CDR2 is FYNNEI. Trimming shortened V by 2 bases and J by 7 bases, and 9 bases separated the two germline ends. The CDR3 loop is CASSETVGEQYF. The CDR3 nucleotides are TGTGCCAGCAGTGAAACCGTCGGGGAGCAGTACTTC.

The chain employs TRBV3-1 (or the pseudogene TRBV3-2) and TRBJ2-5; 11 positions match TRBD1. From germline, CDR1 is LGHDT and CDR2 YNNKEL (reference sequence). The CDR3 has 17 amino acids. Trimming removed 5 bases from V and 2 bases from J; junction bases left unmatched: 10. The DNA of the CDR3 is TGTGCCAGCAGCTTATCCGGGACAGGGGGTCGGCAAGAGACCCAGTACTTC. This translates into CASSLSGTGGRQETQYF.

The J gene is TRBJ2-1, the V gene TRBV10-2, with D maybe TRBD2 (6 bases). The CDR3 runs 17 residues. CDR1 is WSHSY, CDR2 SAAADI, per germline. Trimming removed 8 bases at V and 8 bases at J, with 28 bases between. CDR3 coding DNA: TGCGCCAGCGGAAACCCTTCGACTAGTCTTAATTTTGATGAGCAGTTCTTC. It yields the protein CASGNPSTSLNFDEQFF.

V usage is TRBV6-5 and J usage is TRBJ2-1, with D possibly matching TRBD2 (5 bases). Germline CDR1 reads MNHEY; CDR2 reads SVGAGI. The CDR3 loop spans 13 amino acids. The V and J ends lost 4 bases and 5 bases respectively, with 9 bases between them. The CDR3 region is CASSFTGNNEQFF. CDR3 nucleotide sequence: TGTGCCAGCAGTTTTACCGGGAACAATGAGCAGTTCTTC.

The gene calls are TRBV7-6 and TRBJ2-5; D not certain. The V end lost 2 bases, the J end lost 5 bases, and 15 bases lay between the germline ends. Germline V gene data show CDR1 as SGHVS and CDR2 as FNYEAQ. This CDR3 has 15 amino acids. CDR3 bases: TGTGCCAGCAGCTTAACGGCCGGAGTTCGGGAGACCCAGTACTTC. This gives the protein CASSLTAGVRETQYF.

This chain's CDR3 is CASSLRGAGLNEQFF. In DNA, the CDR3 is TGTGCCAGTAGTCTCCGGGGAGCGGGACTCAATGAGCAGTTCTTC. The V and J genes are TRBV19 and TRBJ2-1; 7 bases are a match to TRBD2. CDR1 LNHDA and CDR2 SQIVND come from the germline V gene (reference sequence). The CDR3 sequence is 15 residues long. Trimming took 5 bases from V and 6 from J; bases not matched to a gene: 10.

This chain links TRBV5-5 with TRBJ1-6, with TRBD1 matching 7 bases. The germline V gene has CDR1 SGHKS and CDR2 YYEKEE (reference sequence). The CDR3 spans 15 residues. J was trimmed by 7 bases and V by 4 bases; bases with no gene match: 8. The CDR3, as DNA: TGTGCCAGCAGCGAAGAGGGGGCTGGAAATTCACCCCTCCACTTT. Amino acids: CASSEEGAGNSPLHF.

Only a few counts were recorded for this clone. The V call is TRBV18, the J call TRBJ2-2, with 8 nucleotides matching TRBD1. Trimming cost V 1 base and J 7 bases; bases outside gene matches: 17. Germline V gives CDR1 KGHSH, CDR2 LQKENI. The CDR3 is 19 amino acids. For the CDR3, the DNA is TGTGCCAGCTCACCACACTCATTATTTGGACAGGGAAGCATCGGGGAGCTGTTTTTT. As protein: CASSPHSLFGQGSIGELFF. Using reference TRBV18 and TRBJ2-2 for the parts outside the CDR3, the full variable domain is NAGVMQNPRHLVRRRGQEARLRCSPMKGHSHVYWYRQLPEEGLKFMVYLQKENIIDESGMPKERFSAEFPKEGPSILRIQQVVRGDSAAYFCASSPHSLFGQGSIGELFFGEGSRLTVL.

V and J are TRBV28 and TRBJ1-4, with D unclear. Trimming removed 6 bases from V and 7 bases from J, with 15 bases in between. From germline, CDR1 is MDHEN and CDR2 SYDVKM. The CDR3 runs 14 residues. CDR3 sequence: CASSSPAMGEKLFF. The CDR3 nucleotides are TGTGCCAGCAGCTCCCCAGCGATGGGTGAAAAACTGTTTTTT.